These 28 T cell receptor beta chains were sequenced from one sample in a study of T cells after yellow fever vaccination. TCRdb independently ran MiXCR on the 5' RACE reads; one entry per CDR3 protein. The sample records about 580,000 distinct CDR3 sequences, roughly a sixth being singletons. Sequenced material: PBMCs, taken about 5 days after the first yellow fever vaccination. Receptors originate from a young man who received the YFV17D yellow fever vaccine.

This clonotype was detected ten times or more. V usage is TRBV5-1 and J usage is TRBJ2-1; a weak D match, TRBD1 (6 bases). CDR1 and CDR2 (germline): SGHRS, YFSETQ. This CDR3 has 16 residues. Trimming shortened V by 4 bases and J by 4 bases, and 18 bases separated the two germline ends. CDR3 nucleotides: TGCGCCAGCAGCCAGGATCCGGGACATGGGTACAATGAGCAGTTCTTC. As protein: CASSQDPGHGYNEQFF. Filled out from reference TRBV5-1 and TRBJ2-1, the complete variable domain reads KAGVTQTPRYLIKTRGQQVTLSCSPISGHRSVSWYQQTPGQGLQFLFEYFSETQRNKGNFPGRFSGRQFSNSRSEMNVSTLELGDSALYLCASSQDPGHGYNEQFFGPGTRLTVL.

V is TRBV9 and J is TRBJ1-6, with TRBD1 as a possible D gene (5 bases). Trimming pared 4 bases from V and 8 bases from J, leaving 13 bases between. Germline CDR1 reads SGDLS; CDR2 reads YYNGEE. The CDR3 totals 14 residues. The CDR3 spells CASSPRDGYSPLHF. The DNA of the CDR3 is TGTGCCAGCAGCCCCAGGGACGGTTATTCACCCCTCCACTTT.

The V call is TRBV7-2, the J call TRBJ1-5; D is unclear. V was pared by 7 bases and J by 5 bases, with 6 bases between. The CDR3 consists of 11 residues. Germline CDR1 and CDR2: SGHTA and FQGNSA. The CDR3 sequence is CASTRYQPQHF. CDR3 in DNA: TGTGCCAGCACCCGATATCAGCCCCAGCATTTT.

V and J are TRBV7-9 and TRBJ2-2; unclear D gene. This CDR3 region has 15 residues. Germline loops: CDR1 SEHNR, CDR2 FQNEAQ (reference sequence). The ends were cut back, 2 bases at V and 0 bases at J, with 7 bases in the middle. The CDR3 reads CASSLKTPNTGELFF. CDR3 DNA sequence: TGTGCCAGCAGCTTAAAAACCCCGAACACCGGGGAGCTGTTTTTT.

In this sample, this clonotype turned up a few times. This sequence joins TRBV7-2 and TRBJ2-3; TRBD2 agrees at 7 bases. Trimming removed 5 bases from V and 2 bases from J; junction bases left unmatched: 7. The CDR3 extends over 15 amino acids. In germline, CDR1 is SGHTA, CDR2 FQGNSA. This CDR3 reads CASSPWGGVTDTQYF. Here the CDR3 DNA reads TGTGCCAGCAGCCCGTGGGGGGGGGTCACAGATACGCAGTATTTT.

This chain uses TRBV20-1 with TRBJ1-2; D unresolved. The CDR3 contains 13 residues. In germline, CDR1 is DFQATT, CDR2 SNEGSKA (reference sequence). V dropped 3 bases and J dropped 4 bases, with 12 bases sitting between them. In nucleotides, the CDR3 is TGCAGTGCTAGGGGATATAAGGGCTATGGCTACACCTTC. Translating gives CSARGYKGYGYTF.

This clonotype was counted only a few times. The chain joins TRBV30 to TRBJ2-5; TRBD1 or TRBD2 may be the D gene (5 bases each). Trimming stripped 0 bases from V and 14 bases from J, with 25 bases between. The CDR3 runs to 15 residues. Germline values: CDR1 GTSNPN, CDR2 SVGIG (reference sequence). CDR3 residues: CAWSVTGAGPKSEYF. CDR3 nucleotide sequence: TGTGCCTGGAGTGTAACCGGGGCAGGACCTAAATCGGAATACTTC.

This clonotype was recorded at least ten times. The V and J genes are TRBV13 and TRBJ2-1, with 7 bases that match TRBD1. Germline V gene lookup returns CDR1 PRHDT and CDR2 FYEKMQ (reference sequence). The V and J ends lost 0 bases and 3 bases, in that order; junction bases with no gene match: 8. The CDR3 runs to 17 residues. The CDR3 DNA sequence: TGTGCCAGCAGCTTAGGCCTTCCGGGACAGAACTACAATGAGCAGTTCTTC. Encoded protein: CASSLGLPGQNYNEQFF. Based on the CDR3 plus reference TRBV13 and TRBJ2-1, the full variable domain is AAGVIQSPRHLIKEKRETATLKCYPIPRHDTVYWYQQGPGQDPQFLISFYEKMQSDKGSIPDRFSAQQFSDYHSELNMSSLELGDSALYFCASSLGLPGQNYNEQFFGPGTRLTVL.

This chain joins TRBV4-1 and TRBJ2-2; possibly TRBD2 for D (5 bases). The CDR3 consists of 15 residues. The ends were cut back, 4 bases at V and 1 base at J, with 10 bases in the middle. Looked up from germline, CDR1 is MGHRA and CDR2 is YSYEKL. CDR3 sequence (DNA): TGCGCCAGCAGCCGCGGGCCACTGAACACCGGGGAGCTGTTTTTT. Its protein product is CASSRGPLNTGELFF.

This clonotype was counted only a few times. The CDR3 reads CASSQIPLAGSNTGELFF. In DNA form, the CDR3 reads TGTGCCAGCAGCCAGATACCCCTAGCGGGTTCGAACACCGGGGAGCTGTTTTTT. V and J are TRBV3-1 and TRBJ2-2, with TRBD2 matching over 8 bases. This CDR3 is built from 18 residues. The V and J ends lost 3 bases and 0 bases, in that order; junction bases with no gene match: 9. Germline V gene sequence: CDR1 LGHDT, CDR2 YNNKEL (reference sequence).

Comments on this clonotype: One junction end does not reproduce the germline sequence, and a read error may be involved. This chain connects TRBV7-7 to TRBJ2-1; TRBD1 aligns across 10 bases. CDR1 is SSHAT and CDR2 is FNYEAQ in the germline V gene (reference sequence). The CDR3 covers 13 residues. In DNA form, the CDR3 reads TGTGCTAGCAGTTGGGACAGGGGCAATGAGCAGTTCTTC. Residues: CASSWDRGNEQFF.

This clonotype was observed a handful of times. This chain connects TRBV20-1 to TRBJ2-1; possibly TRBD1 for D (5 bases). The CDR3 sequence is 17 residues long. V gave up 0 bases and J gave up 2 bases, with 17 bases separating them. In germline, CDR1 is DFQATT, CDR2 SNEGSKA (reference sequence). As DNA, the CDR3 is TGCAGTGCTAGAGATGAGGCCTGGGGCTTACCCTACAATGAGCAGTTCTTC. Translated: CSARDEAWGLPYNEQFF.

This clonotype has at least ten counts. The chain uses TRBV29-1 and TRBJ1-2, with TRBD1 as a possible D gene (5 bases). This CDR3 has 11 residues. Germline V CDR1 and CDR2: SQVTM, ANQGSEA. Trimming removed 4 bases from V and 4 bases from J, with 7 bases in between. The CDR3 spells CSVVGVYGYTF. The CDR3 DNA reads TGCAGCGTTGTGGGGGTCTATGGCTACACCTTC.

V gene TRBV20-1 combines with J gene TRBJ2-2, with TRBD2 identical over 13 bases. This CDR3 has 14 amino acids. The V segment lost 6 bases and the J segment 5 bases; nucleotides outside the gene matches: 3. Germline V lookup: CDR1 DFQATT, CDR2 SNEGSKA (reference sequence). This CDR3 reads CSAQTSGGTGELFF. The CDR3 bases are TGCAGTGCGCAGACTAGCGGGGGGACCGGGGAGCTGTTTTTT.

The CDR3 DNA sequence: TGCAGTGCTCACGACCCCCGCGGGGGGGCAGATACGCAGTATTTT. It translates to CSAHDPRGGADTQYF. V and J are TRBV20-1 and TRBJ2-3; 9 bases map to TRBD2. The CDR3 runs 15 residues. The trim removed 5 bases at V and 4 bases at J, leaving 10 bases unmatched. Germline CDR1 reads DFQATT; CDR2 reads SNEGSKA (reference sequence).

This sequence joins TRBV18 and TRBJ1-1; D perhaps matches TRBD1 (5 bases). Germline assignment: CDR1 KGHSH and CDR2 LQKENI. Trimming cost V 3 bases and J 1 base, with 12 bases left between them. This CDR3 region has 15 residues. Written as DNA, the CDR3 is TGTGCCAGCTCACCTTCGGGGCTGAGGAACACTGAAGCTTTCTTT. This gives the protein CASSPSGLRNTEAFF.

This clonotype was counted between two and nine times. The rearrangement uses TRBV3-1 and TRBJ1-2; TRBD1 matches at 11 bases. This CDR3 contains 14 residues. Germline CDR1 is LGHDT and CDR2 is YNNKEL (reference sequence). Unmatched junction bases numbered 6, after V lost 8 bases and J lost 4 bases. For the CDR3, the DNA is TGTGCCAGCGGGGGGACAGGGGGTACCTATGGCTACACCTTC. It codes for CASGGTGGTYGYTF. Filled out from reference TRBV3-1 and TRBJ1-2, the complete variable domain reads DTAVSQTPKYLVTQMGNDKSIKCEQNLGHDTMYWYKQDSKKFLKIMFSYNNKELIINETVPNRFSPKSPDKAHLNLHINSLELGDSAVYFCASGGTGGTYGYTFGSGTRLTVV.

Only a few counts were recorded for this clonotype. The chain couples TRBV7-9 to TRBJ1-1; D is possibly TRBD1 (5 bases). Trimming pared 1 base from V and 4 bases from J, leaving 13 bases between. CDR3 size: 15 residues. CDR1 is SEHNR, CDR2 FQNEAQ, per germline (reference sequence). The CDR3 is CASSLGRAFSTEAFF. The CDR3 DNA is TGTGCCAGCAGCTTAGGCAGGGCTTTTTCCACTGAAGCTTTCTTT.

The table lists this clonotype with a few counts. This chain uses TRBV12-3 or TRBV12-4 with TRBJ2-3; TRBD2 might be the D (5 bases). The CDR3 has 13 residues. The V gene lost 8 bases and the J gene lost 5 bases, with 14 bases spanning the gap. In DNA form, the CDR3 reads TGTGCCAGCCTGGGGAGCGTCGGAGATACGCAGTATTTT. Protein sequence: CASLGSVGDTQYF.

The chain links TRBV24-1 to TRBJ2-1; possibly TRBD1 for D (5 bases). The CDR3 consists of 16 residues. Germline values: CDR1 KGHDR, CDR2 SFDVKD. Trimming pared 3 bases from V and 0 bases from J, leaving 11 bases between. CDR3 region: CATSDPDSPSYNEQFF. The CDR3 nucleotides are TGTGCCACCAGTGATCCCGACAGCCCCTCCTACAATGAGCAGTTCTTC.

This clonotype was found many times. The chain has TRBV6-2 or TRBV6-3 and TRBJ1-2, with a tentative D call TRBD1 (6 bases). Germline V gene data show CDR1 as MNHEY and CDR2 as SVGEGT. The CDR3 is 16 residues long. The V and J ends lost 6 bases and 4 bases respectively, with 21 bases between them. The CDR3 DNA reads TGTGCCAGCAGCCAAGACGGGACAACGGGCTTCTATGGCTACACCTTC. It yields the protein CASSQDGTTGFYGYTF.

The chain employs TRBV4-1 and TRBJ2-1, with D possibly TRBD1 on 5 matching bases. The germline V gene has CDR1 MGHRA and CDR2 YSYEKL. The CDR3 is 15 residues long. The V and J ends lost 0 bases and 2 bases respectively, with 8 bases between them. The DNA for the CDR3 is TGCGCCAGCAGCCAAGAAGAGACAGCCTACAATGAGCAGTTCTTC. This translates into CASSQEETAYNEQFF.

This sequence joins TRBV7-2 and TRBJ1-6; D possibly corresponds to TRBD1 (5 bases). The germline V gene has CDR1 SGHTA and CDR2 FQGNSA. V was shortened by 4 bases and J by 10 bases, with 20 bases between the two germline ends. The CDR3 is 16 amino acids. CDR3 DNA sequence: TGTGCCAGCAGCTATAAGACAGCGGTTAATAGCTCACCCCTCCACTTT. Translating it yields CASSYKTAVNSSPLHF.

This clonotype turned up a few times. This rearrangement joins TRBV9 to TRBJ2-1; 9 bases are shared with TRBD1. The J segment lost 14 bases and the V segment lost 4 bases, leaving 16 bases of the junction unmatched. The CDR3 is 15 amino acids. Germline V lookup: CDR1 SGDLS, CDR2 YYNGEE. CDR3 sequence: CASSQLRDRAPREFF. CDR3 coding DNA: TGTGCCAGCAGCCAACTCCGGGACAGGGCCCCCCGGGAGTTCTTC.

About this clonotype itself: A single base separates this from a much larger clone, so it may be a read error. The chain has TRBV5-1 and TRBJ2-7; no clear D gene. The length of the CDR3 is 13 residues. Trimming took 0 bases from V and 2 from J, leaving 6 bases between them. Germline lookup yields CDR1 SGHRS and CDR2 YFSETQ. The CDR3 coding sequence is TGCGCCAGCAGCTTGGAGGGAACCTACGAGCAGTACGTC. Its protein product is CASSLEGTYEQYV.

This clonotype has only a few counts. The chain links TRBV2 to TRBJ2-3, with unresolved D. Trimming removed 4 bases at V and 6 bases at J, with 5 bases between. This CDR3 has 11 residues. Germline CDR1 is SNHLY and CDR2 is FYNNEI. The CDR3, as DNA: TGTGCCAGCAGTGGCTGGGATACGCAGTATTTT. Residues: CASSGWDTQYF.

The V call is TRBV27, the J call TRBJ2-1, with 7 bases fitting TRBD2. From germline, CDR1 is MNHEY and CDR2 SMNVEV (reference sequence). V lost 3 bases, J lost 3 bases, and 8 bases stayed unmatched. This CDR3 is 16 amino acids long. DNA of the CDR3: TGTGCCAGCAGTTTTGTCGGCGGGGGTCTCTACAATGAGCAGTTCTTC. Its protein product is CASSFVGGGLYNEQFF.

The chain joins TRBV18 to TRBJ2-6, with 7 nucleotides matching TRBD1. The CDR3 covers 17 residues. Germline V CDR1 and CDR2: KGHSH, LQKENI. The V gene end was trimmed by 3 bases and the J gene end by 0 bases; junction bases not matched to a gene: 5. CDR3 loop: CASSPLGQPSGANVLTF. CDR3 nucleotides: TGTGCCAGCTCACCGTTGGGACAGCCCTCTGGGGCCAACGTCCTGACTTTC.